The sequence of this TCR beta chain was determined in a study of control samples from healthy donors and cancer patients. V dropped 2 bases and J dropped 3 bases, with 2 bases sitting between them. Germline CDR1 SGHAT, CDR2 FQNNGV. CDR3 length: 11 residues. Data came from immunoSEQ multiplex PCR; TCRdb stores just in-frame clones and leaves some out. The profile covers over 150,000 clones, with around 94% appearing a single time and around 1.5% taken by the ten largest. Sequenced: blood. This TCR came from a man younger than 45 in good health. V gene TRBV11-2 combines with J gene TRBJ2-7; D unresolved. The CDR3 loop is CASSLNYEQYF. The DNA for the CDR3 is TGTGCCAGCAGCTTAAACTACGAGCAGTACTTC.